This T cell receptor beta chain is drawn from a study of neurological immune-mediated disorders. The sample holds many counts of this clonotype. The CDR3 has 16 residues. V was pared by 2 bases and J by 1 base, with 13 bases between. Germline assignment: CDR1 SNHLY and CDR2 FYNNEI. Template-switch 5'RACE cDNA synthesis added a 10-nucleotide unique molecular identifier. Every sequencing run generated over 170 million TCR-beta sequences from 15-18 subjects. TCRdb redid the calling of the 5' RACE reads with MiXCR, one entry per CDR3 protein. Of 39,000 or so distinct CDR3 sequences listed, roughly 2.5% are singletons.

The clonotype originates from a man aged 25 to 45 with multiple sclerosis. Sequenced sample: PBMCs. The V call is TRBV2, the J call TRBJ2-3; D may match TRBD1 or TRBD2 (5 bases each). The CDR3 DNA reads TGTGCCAGCAGTGAAAGTACACAGGAGGGCACAGATACGCAGTATTTT. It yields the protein CASSESTQEGTDTQYF.